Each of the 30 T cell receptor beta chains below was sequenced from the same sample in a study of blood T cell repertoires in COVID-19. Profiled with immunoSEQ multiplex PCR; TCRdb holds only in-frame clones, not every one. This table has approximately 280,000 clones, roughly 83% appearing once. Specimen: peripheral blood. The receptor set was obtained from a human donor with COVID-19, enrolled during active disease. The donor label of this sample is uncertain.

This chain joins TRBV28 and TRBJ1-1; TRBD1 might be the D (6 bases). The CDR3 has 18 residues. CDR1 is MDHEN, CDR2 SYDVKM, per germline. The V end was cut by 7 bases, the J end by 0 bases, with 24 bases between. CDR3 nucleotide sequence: TGTGCCAGCACAATCACGGGTCCCACGGGACACTTGAACACTGAAGCTTTCTTT. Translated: CASTITGPTGHLNTEAFF.

CDR3 DNA: TGCAGCGTTCTTCGGACAGGGGTGGGCACTGAAGCTTTCTTT. Translation gives CSVLRTGVGTEAFF. The chain employs TRBV29-1 and TRBJ1-1, with 9 nucleotides matching TRBD1. This CDR3 is 14 amino acids long. The trim removed 5 bases at V and 4 bases at J, leaving 8 bases unmatched. CDR1 and CDR2 from the germline V gene are SQVTM and ANQGSEA.

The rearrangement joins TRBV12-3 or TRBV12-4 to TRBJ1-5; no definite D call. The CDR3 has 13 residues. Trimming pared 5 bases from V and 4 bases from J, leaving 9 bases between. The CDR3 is CASSLAANQPQHF. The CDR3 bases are TGTGCCAGCAGTCTCGCGGCGAATCAGCCCCAGCATTTT.

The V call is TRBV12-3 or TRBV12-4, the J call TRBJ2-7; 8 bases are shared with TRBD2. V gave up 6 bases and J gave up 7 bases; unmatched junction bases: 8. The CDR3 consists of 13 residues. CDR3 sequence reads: CASSRSGSVEQYF. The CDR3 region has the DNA TGTGCCAGCAGCCGAAGCGGGAGTGTTGAGCAGTACTTC.

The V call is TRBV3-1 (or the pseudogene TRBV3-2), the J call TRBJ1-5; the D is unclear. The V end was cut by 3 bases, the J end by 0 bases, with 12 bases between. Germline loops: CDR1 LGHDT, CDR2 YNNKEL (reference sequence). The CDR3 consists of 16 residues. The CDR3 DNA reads TGTGCCAGCAGCCAGGGTGGAGGATATAGCAATCAGCCCCAGCATTTT. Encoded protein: CASSQGGGYSNQPQHF.

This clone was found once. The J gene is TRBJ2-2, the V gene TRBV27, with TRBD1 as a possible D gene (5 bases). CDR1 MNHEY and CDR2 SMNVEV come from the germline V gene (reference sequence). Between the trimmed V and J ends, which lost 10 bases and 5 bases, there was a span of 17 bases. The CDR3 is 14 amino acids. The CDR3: CATQERRKTGELFF. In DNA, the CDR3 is TGTGCCACACAGGAGAGAAGGAAGACCGGGGAGCTGTTTTTT.

DNA for the CDR3: TGTGCCAGCTGGGCCAACAAAAAAGCTTTCTTT. Translated: CASWANKKAFF. J is TRBJ1-1 and V is TRBV27; no reliable D call. The V gene's germline CDR1 is MNHEY and CDR2 SMNVEV (reference sequence). This CDR3 has 11 amino acids. V was clipped by 8 bases and J by 9 bases, with 13 bases between them.

The CDR3 region has the DNA TGTGCCAGCAGGAAGACCGGGACAAACGGAAACACCATATATTTT. Translated: CASRKTGTNGNTIYF. The chain links TRBV6-5 to TRBJ1-3, with a tentative D call TRBD1 (6 bases). There are 15 residues in the CDR3. Trimming left V 6 bases short and J 4 bases short, with 16 bases between. CDR1 is MNHEY and CDR2 is SVGAGI in the germline V gene.

As DNA, the CDR3 is TGTGCCAGCAGTCTAACCAGACAGGGTCGTGAAGCTTTCTTT. The encoded protein is CASSLTRQGREAFF. This chain links TRBV11-1 with TRBJ1-1; 7 bases match TRBD1. CDR1 SGHAT and CDR2 FQDESV come from the germline V gene (reference sequence). The J segment lost 7 bases and the V segment lost 6 bases, leaving 11 bases of the junction unmatched. This CDR3 has 14 residues.

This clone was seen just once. In DNA, the CDR3 is TGTGCCACTGCGCAGGGTTTTGGAAACACCATATATTTT. This codes for CATAQGFGNTIYF. J is TRBJ1-3 and V is TRBV27; D may be TRBD1 (5 bases). The CDR3 length is 13 residues. CDR1 and CDR2 from the germline V gene are MNHEY and SMNVEV (reference sequence). The V end was cut by 10 bases, the J end by 3 bases, with 13 bases between.

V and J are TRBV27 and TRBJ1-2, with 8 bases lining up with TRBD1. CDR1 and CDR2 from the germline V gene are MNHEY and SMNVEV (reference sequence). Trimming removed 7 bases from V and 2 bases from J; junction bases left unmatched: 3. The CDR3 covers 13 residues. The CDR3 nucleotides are TGTGCCAGCACCCCAGGGGGCAACTATGGCTACACCTTC. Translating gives CASTPGGNYGYTF.

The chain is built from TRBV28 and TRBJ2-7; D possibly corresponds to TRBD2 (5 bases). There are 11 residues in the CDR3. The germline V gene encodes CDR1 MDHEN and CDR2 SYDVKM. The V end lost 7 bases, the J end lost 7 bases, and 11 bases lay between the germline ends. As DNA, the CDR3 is TGTGCCAGCACCACTCGGGGTGAGCAGTACTTC. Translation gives CASTTRGEQYF.

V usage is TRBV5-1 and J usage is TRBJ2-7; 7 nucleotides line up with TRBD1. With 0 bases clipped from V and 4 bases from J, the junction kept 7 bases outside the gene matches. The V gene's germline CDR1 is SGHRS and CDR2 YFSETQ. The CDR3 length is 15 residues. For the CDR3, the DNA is TGCGCCAGCAGCTTGGCCGTAGGGGGCGCGTACGAGCAGTACTTC. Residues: CASSLAVGGAYEQYF.

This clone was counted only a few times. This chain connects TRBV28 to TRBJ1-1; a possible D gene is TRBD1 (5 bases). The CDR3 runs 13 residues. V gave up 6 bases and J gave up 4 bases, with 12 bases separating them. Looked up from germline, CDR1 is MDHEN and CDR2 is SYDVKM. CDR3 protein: CASSGSGPTEAFF. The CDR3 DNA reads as TGTGCCAGCAGCGGCTCAGGGCCCACTGAAGCTTTCTTT.

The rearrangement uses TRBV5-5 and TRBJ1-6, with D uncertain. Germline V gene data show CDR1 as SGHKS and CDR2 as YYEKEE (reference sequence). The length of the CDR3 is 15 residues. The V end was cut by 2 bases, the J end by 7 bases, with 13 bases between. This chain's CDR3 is CASSFDGRENSPLHF. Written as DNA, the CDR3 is TGTGCCAGCAGCTTCGATGGAAGGGAGAATTCACCCCTCCACTTT.

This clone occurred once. This CDR3 is CASSLERNGQPQHF. In nucleotides, the CDR3 is TGCGCCAGCAGCTTGGAGAGGAATGGGCAGCCCCAGCATTTT. This sequence joins TRBV5-1 and TRBJ1-5; D uncertain. Trimming pared 0 bases from V and 7 bases from J, leaving 11 bases between. The CDR3 loop spans 14 amino acids. Germline V gene sequence: CDR1 SGHRS, CDR2 YFSETQ.

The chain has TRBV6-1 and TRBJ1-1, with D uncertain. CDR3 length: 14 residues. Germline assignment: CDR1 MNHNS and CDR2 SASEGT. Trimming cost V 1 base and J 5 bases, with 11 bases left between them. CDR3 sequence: CASSEVSGETEAFF. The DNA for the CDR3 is TGTGCCAGCAGTGAAGTTTCTGGGGAGACTGAAGCTTTCTTT.

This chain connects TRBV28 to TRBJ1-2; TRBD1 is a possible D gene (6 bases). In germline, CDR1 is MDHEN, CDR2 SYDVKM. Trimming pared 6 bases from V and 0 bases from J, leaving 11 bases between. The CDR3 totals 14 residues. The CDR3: CASRETGANYGYTF. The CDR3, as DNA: TGTGCCAGCAGAGAGACAGGAGCTAACTATGGCTACACCTTC.

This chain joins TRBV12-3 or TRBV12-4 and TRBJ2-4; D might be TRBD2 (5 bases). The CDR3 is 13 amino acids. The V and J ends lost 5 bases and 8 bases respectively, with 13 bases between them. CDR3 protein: CASSRTPRDIQYF. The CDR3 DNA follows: TGTGCCAGCAGTAGGACTCCTCGTGACATTCAGTACTTC.

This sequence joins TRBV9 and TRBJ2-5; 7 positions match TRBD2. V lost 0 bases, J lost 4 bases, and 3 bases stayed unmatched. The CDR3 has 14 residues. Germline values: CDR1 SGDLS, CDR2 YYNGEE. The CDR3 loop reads CASSVGGSGETQYF. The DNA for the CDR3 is TGTGCCAGCAGCGTAGGCGGGAGTGGAGAGACCCAGTACTTC.

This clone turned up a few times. In DNA, the CDR3 is TGTGCCAGCAGCTTAGACTCGGCTAGCGGAAGAGATACGCAGTATTTT. Its protein is CASSLDSASGRDTQYF. The chain employs TRBV7-9 and TRBJ2-3, with 7 bases identical to TRBD2. J was trimmed by 5 bases and V by 1 base; bases with no gene match: 9. The CDR3 runs 16 residues. The germline CDR1 and CDR2 sequences are SEHNR and FQNEAQ (reference sequence).

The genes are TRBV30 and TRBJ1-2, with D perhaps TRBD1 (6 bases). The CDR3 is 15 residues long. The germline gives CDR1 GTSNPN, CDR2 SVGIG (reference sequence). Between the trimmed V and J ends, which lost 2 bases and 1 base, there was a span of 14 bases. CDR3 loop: CAWSSIGGSNYGYTF. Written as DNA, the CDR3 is TGTGCCTGGAGTAGTATAGGGGGAAGTAACTATGGCTACACCTTC.

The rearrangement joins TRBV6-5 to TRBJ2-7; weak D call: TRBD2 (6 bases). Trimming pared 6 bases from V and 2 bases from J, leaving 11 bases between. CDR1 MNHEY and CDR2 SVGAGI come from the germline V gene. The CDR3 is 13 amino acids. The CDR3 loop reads CASRIAVAYEQYF. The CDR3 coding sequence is TGTGCCAGCAGGATAGCGGTAGCCTACGAGCAGTACTTC.

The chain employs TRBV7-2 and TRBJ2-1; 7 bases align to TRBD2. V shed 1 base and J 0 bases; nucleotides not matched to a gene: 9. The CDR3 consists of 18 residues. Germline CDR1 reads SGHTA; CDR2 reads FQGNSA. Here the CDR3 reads CASSLEGSGWSSYNEQFF. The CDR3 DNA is TGTGCCAGCAGCTTAGAGGGTAGCGGGTGGAGCTCCTACAATGAGCAGTTCTTC.

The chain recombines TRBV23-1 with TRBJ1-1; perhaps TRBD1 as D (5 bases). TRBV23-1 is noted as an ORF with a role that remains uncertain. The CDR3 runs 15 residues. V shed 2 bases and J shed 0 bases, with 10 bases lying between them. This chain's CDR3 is CASSQQTEMNTEAFF. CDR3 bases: TGCGCCAGCAGTCAACAGACAGAAATGAACACTGAAGCTTTCTTT.

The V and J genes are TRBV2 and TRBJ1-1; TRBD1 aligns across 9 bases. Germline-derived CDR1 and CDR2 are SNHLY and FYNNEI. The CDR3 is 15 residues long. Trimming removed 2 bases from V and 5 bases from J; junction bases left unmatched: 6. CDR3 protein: CASSEPDRGATEAFF. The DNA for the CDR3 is TGTGCCAGCAGTGAACCCGACAGGGGGGCGACTGAAGCTTTCTTT.

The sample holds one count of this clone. The CDR3 loop reads CASSEDFYQPQHF. The CDR3 DNA follows: TGTGCCAGCAGTGAAGACTTTTATCAGCCCCAGCATTTT. This sequence joins TRBV6-1 and TRBJ1-5; D is ambiguous. This CDR3 contains 13 residues. Germline V gene lookup returns CDR1 MNHNS and CDR2 SASEGT. V gave up 1 base and J gave up 5 bases, with 6 bases separating them.

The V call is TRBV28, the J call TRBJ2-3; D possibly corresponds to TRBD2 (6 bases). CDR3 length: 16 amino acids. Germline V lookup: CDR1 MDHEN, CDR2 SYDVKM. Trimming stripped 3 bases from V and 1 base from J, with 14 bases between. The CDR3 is CASSLRDASGTDTQYF. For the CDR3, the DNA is TGTGCCAGCAGTTTGCGGGATGCCTCTGGCACAGATACGCAGTATTTT.

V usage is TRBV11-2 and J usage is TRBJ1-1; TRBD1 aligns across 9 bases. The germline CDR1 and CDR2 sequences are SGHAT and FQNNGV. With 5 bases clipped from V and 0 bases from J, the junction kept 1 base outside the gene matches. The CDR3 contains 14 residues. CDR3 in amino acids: CASSHRGLNTEAFF. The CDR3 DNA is TGTGCCAGCAGCCACAGGGGGCTGAACACTGAAGCTTTCTTT.

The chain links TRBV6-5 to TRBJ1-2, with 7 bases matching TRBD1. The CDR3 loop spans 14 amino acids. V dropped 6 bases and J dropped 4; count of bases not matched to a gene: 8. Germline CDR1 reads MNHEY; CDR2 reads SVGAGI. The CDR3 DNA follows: TGTGCCAGCAGGAACAGGGGTACGTTCTATGGCTACACCTTC. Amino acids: CASRNRGTFYGYTF.